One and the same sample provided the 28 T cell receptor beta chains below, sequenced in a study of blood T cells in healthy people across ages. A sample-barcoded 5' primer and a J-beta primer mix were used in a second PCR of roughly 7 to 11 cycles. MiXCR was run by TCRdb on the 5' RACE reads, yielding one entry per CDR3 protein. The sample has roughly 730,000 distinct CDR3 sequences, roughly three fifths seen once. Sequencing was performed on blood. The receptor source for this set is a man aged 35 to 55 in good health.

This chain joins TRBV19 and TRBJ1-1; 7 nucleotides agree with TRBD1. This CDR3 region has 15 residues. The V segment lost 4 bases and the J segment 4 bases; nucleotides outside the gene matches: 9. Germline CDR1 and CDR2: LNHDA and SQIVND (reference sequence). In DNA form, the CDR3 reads TGTGCCAGTAGTACCCAGGGGGTTGAGGGCACTGAAGCTTTCTTT. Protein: CASSTQGVEGTEAFF.

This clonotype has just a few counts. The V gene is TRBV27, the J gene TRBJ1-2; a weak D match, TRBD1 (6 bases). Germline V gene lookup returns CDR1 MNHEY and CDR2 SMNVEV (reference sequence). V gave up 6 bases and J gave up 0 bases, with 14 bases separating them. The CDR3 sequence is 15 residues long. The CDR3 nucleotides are TGTGCCAGCAGGACATTACAGGGAGCTAACTATGGCTACACCTTC. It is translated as CASRTLQGANYGYTF.

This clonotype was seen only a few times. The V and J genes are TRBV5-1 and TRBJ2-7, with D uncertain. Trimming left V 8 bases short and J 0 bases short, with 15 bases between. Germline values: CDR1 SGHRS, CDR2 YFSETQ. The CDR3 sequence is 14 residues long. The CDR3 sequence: CASWSADGSYEQYF. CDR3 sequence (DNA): TGCGCCAGTTGGAGCGCCGACGGCTCCTACGAGCAGTACTTC.

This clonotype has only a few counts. The CDR3 spells CASSLVPGELFF. The CDR3 nucleotides are TGTGCCAGCAGTTTAGTCCCCGGGGAGCTGTTTTTT. The chain couples TRBV12-3 or TRBV12-4 to TRBJ2-2; D unclear. The CDR3 loop spans 12 amino acids. Trimming cost V 1 base and J 6 bases, with 3 bases left between them.

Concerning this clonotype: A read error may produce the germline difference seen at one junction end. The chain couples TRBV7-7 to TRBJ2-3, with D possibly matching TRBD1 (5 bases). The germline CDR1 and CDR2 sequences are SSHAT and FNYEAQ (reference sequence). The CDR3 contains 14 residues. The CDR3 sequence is CASSPDRLGDTQYF. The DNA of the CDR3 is TGTGCTAGCAGCCCCGACAGACTGGGGGATACGCAGTATTTT.

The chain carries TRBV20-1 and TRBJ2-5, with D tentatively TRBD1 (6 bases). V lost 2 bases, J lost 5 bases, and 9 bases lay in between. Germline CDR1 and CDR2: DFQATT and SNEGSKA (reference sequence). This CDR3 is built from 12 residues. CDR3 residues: CSARSRGETQYF. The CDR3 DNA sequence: TGCAGTGCTAGATCCAGGGGTGAGACCCAGTACTTC.

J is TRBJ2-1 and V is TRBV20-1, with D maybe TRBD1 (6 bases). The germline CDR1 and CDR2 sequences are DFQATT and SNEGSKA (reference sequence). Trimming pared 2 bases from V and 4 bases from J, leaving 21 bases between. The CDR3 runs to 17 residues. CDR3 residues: CSARMGVGTLLYNEQFF. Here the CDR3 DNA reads TGCAGTGCTAGAATGGGGGTTGGGACACTTCTATACAATGAGCAGTTCTTC.

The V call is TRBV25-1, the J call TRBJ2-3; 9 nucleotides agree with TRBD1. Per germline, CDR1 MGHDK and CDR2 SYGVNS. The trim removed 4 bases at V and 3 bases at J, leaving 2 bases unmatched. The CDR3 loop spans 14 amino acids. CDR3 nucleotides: TGTGCCAGCAGTGGACAGGGGGTAACAGATACGCAGTATTTT. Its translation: CASSGQGVTDTQYF.

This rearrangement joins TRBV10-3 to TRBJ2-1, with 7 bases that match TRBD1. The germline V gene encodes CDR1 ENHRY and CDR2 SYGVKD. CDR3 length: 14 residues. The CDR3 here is CTVLTGDRDNEQFF. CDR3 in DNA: TGTACGGTCCTTACCGGAGACAGGGACAATGAGCAGTTCTTC.

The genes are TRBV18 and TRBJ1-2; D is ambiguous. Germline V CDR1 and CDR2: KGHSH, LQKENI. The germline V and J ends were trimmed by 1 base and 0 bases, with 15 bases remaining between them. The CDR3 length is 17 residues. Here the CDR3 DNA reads TGTGCCAGCTCACCACTCGGGCCCCCAGCATCTAACTATGGCTACACCTTC. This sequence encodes CASSPLGPPASNYGYTF.

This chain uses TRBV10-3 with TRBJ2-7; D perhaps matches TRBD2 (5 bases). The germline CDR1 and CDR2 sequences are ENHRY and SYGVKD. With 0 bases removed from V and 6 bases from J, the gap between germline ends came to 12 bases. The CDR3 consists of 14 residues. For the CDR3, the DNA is TGTGCCATCAGTGAGTCAGGCGGGTTGGGCGAGCAGTACTTC. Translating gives CAISESGGLGEQYF.

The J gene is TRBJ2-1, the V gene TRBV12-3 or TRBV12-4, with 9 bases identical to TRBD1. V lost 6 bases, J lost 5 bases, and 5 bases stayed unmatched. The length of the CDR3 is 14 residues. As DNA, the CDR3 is TGTGCCAGCAGGCGGACAGGGGTCAACAATGAGCAGTTCTTC. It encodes CASRRTGVNNEQFF.

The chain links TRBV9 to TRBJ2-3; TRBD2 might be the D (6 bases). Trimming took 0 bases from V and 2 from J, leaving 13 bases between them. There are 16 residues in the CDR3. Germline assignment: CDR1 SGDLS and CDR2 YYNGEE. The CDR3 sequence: CASSVAGGGDTDTQYF. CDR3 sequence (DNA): TGTGCCAGCAGCGTAGCCGGTGGCGGGGACACAGATACGCAGTATTTT.

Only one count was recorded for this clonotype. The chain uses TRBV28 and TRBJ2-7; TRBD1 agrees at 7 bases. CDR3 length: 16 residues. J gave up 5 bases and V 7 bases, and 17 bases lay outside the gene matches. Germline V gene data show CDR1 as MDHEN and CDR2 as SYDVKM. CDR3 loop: CASTLPRGTGEDEQYF. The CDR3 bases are TGTGCCAGCACCCTACCCAGGGGGACGGGTGAGGACGAGCAGTACTTC.

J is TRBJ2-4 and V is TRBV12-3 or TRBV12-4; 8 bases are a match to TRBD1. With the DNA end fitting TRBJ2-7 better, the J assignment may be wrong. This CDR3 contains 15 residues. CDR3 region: CASIPGAGGGYEQYF. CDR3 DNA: TGTGCCAGCATTCCGGGAGCAGGGGGCGGTTACGAGCAGTACTTC.

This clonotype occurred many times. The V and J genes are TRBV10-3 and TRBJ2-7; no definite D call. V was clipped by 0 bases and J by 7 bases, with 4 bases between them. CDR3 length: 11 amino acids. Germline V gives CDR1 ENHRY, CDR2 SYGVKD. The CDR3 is CAISESWEQYF. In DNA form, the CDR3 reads TGTGCCATCAGTGAGTCGTGGGAGCAGTACTTC.

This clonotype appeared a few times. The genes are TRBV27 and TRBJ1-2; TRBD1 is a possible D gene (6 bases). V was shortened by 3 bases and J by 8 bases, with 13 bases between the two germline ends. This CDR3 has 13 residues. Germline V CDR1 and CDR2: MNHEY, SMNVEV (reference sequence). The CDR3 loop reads CASSLPGASGYTF. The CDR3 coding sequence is TGTGCCAGCAGTTTGCCAGGGGCCTCAGGCTACACCTTC.

CDR3 DNA: TGTGCCAGCAGCGTAATGGGGGGGACGGAAGAGACCCAGTACTTC. Amino acids: CASSVMGGTEETQYF. V usage is TRBV9 and J usage is TRBJ2-5, with 7 bases aligning to TRBD2. The CDR3 totals 15 residues. CDR1 SGDLS and CDR2 YYNGEE come from the germline V gene. The trim removed 1 base at V and 3 bases at J, leaving 6 bases unmatched.

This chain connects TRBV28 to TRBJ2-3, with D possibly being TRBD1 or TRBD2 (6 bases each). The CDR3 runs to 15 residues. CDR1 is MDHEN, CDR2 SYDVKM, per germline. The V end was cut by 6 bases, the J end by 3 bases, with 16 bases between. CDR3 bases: TGTGCCAGCAGCCCCCGGGGGCGCGGGACAGATACGCAGTATTTT. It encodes CASSPRGRGTDTQYF.

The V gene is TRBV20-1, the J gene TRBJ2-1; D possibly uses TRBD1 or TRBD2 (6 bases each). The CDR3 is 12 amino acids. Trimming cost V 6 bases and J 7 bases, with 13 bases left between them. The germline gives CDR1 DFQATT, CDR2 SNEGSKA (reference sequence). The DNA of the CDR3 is TGCAGTGCCAAGAGGGGGGAAAATGAGCAGTTCTTC. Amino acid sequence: CSAKRGENEQFF.

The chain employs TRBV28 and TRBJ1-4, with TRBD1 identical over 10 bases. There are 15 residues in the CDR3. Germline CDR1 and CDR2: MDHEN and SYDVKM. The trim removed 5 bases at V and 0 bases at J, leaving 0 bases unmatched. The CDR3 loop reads CASSGQGATNEKLFF. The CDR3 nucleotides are TGTGCCAGCAGTGGACAGGGGGCAACTAATGAAAAACTGTTTTTT.

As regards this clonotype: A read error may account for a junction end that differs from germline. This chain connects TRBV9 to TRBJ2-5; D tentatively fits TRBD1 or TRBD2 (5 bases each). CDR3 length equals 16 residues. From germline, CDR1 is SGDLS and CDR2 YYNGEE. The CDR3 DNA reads TGTGCCAGCAGCGTAGGCTTGACAGATAGGGGAGAGACCCGGTACTTC. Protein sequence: CASSVGLTDRGETRYF.

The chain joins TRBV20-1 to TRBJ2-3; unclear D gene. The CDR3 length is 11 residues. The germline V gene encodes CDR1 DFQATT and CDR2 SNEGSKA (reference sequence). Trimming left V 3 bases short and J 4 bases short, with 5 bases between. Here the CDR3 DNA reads TGCAGTGCTAGTATGTCAGATACGCAGTATTTT. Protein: CSASMSDTQYF.

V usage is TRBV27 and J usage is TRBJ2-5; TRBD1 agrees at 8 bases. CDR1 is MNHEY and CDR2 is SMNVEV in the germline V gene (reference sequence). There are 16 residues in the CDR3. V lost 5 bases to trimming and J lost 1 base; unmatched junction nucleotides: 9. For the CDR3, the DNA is TGTGCCAGCAGTCCGTCCTTGGGACAGGCCCAAGAGACCCAGTACTTC. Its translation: CASSPSLGQAQETQYF.

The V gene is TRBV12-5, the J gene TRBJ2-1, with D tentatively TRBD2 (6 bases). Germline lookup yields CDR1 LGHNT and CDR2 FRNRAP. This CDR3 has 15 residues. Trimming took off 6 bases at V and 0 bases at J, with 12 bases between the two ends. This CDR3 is CASGPDGSSYNEQFF. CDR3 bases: TGTGCTAGTGGCCCGGACGGGAGCTCCTACAATGAGCAGTTCTTC.

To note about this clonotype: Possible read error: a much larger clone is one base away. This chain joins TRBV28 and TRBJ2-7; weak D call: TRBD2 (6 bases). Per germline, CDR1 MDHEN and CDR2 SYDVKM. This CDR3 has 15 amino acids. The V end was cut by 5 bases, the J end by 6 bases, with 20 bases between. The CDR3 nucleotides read TGTGCCAGCAGTCGGATCCCCATGCGGGAAGGCGAGCAGTACTTC. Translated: CASSRIPMREGEQYF.

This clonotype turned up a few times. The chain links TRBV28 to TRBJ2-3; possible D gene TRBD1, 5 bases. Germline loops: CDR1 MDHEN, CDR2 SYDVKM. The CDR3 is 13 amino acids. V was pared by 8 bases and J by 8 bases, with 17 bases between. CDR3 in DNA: TGTGCCAGCCGGCAAGGTGGGGCAGGTACGCAGTATTTT. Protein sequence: CASRQGGAGTQYF. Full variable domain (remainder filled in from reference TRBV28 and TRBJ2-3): DVKVTQSSRYLVKRTGEKVFLECVQDMDHENMFWYRQDPGLGLRLIYFSYDVKMKEKGDIPEGYSVSREKKERFSLILESASTNQTSMYLCASRQGGAGTQYFGPGTRLTVL.

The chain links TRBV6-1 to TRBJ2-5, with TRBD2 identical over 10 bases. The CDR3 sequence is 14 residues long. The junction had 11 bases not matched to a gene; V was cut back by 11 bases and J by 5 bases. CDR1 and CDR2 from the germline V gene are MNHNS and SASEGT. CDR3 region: CAGKSGRARETQYF. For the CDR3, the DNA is TGTGCCGGAAAAAGCGGGAGGGCCCGGGAGACCCAGTACTTC.